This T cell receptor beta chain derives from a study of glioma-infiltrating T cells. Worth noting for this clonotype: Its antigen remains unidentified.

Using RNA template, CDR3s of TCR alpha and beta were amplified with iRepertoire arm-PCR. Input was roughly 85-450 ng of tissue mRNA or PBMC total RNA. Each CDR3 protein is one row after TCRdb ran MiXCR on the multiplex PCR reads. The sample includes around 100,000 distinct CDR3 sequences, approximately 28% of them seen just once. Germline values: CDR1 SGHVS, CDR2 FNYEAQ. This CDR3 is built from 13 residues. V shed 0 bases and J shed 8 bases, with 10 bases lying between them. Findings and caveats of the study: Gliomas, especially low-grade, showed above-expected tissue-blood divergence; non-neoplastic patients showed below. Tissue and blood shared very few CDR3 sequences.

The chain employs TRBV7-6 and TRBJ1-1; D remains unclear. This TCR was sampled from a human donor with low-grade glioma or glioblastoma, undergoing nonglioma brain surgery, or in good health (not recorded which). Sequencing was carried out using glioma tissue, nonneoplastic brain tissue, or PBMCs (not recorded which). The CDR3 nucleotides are TGTGCCAGCAGCTTAGCGGCCGATACAGAAGCTTTCTTT. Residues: CASSLAADTEAFF.